Shown below are 24 T cell receptor beta chains from a single sample sequenced in a study of T cells in Graves' hyperthyroidism and ophthalmopathy. What was amplified from RNA transcripts were TCR beta CDR3 regions. With the HTBI primer set, the TCR CDR3 went through a first round of RT-PCR. TCRdb re-derived calls from the multiplex PCR reads in MiXCR, one entry per CDR3 protein. Of about 260,000 distinct CDR3 sequences listed, about 25% are singletons. Sequencing was done on a sample of blood. The source of these receptors is a man aged 40-55 years with Graves' hyperthyroidism that later progressed to Graves' ophthalmopathy.

Many counts were recorded for this clonotype. This sequence joins TRBV12-5 and TRBJ2-2; D possibly corresponds to TRBD1 (6 bases). The germline CDR1 and CDR2 sequences are LGHNT and FRNRAP. CDR3 length equals 15 residues. Trimming stripped 0 bases from V and 7 bases from J, with 12 bases between. The CDR3 reads CASGLVQGFGGELFF. The CDR3 DNA sequence: TGTGCTAGTGGTTTGGTTCAGGGGTTCGGCGGGGAGCTGTTTTTT.

This clonotype was detected a few times. The chain links TRBV4-1 to TRBJ2-5, with unresolved D. The CDR3 spans 14 residues. The V gene's germline CDR1 is MGHRA and CDR2 YSYEKL. The V end was cut by 4 bases, the J end by 2 bases, with 11 bases between. The CDR3 protein is CASSPAARQETQYF. The CDR3 DNA follows: TGCGCCAGCAGCCCTGCGGCCAGACAAGAGACCCAGTACTTC.

This clonotype was observed many times. This sequence joins TRBV28 and TRBJ2-7; no clear D. CDR3 size: 12 residues. Germline lookup yields CDR1 MDHEN and CDR2 SYDVKM. Trimming took off 4 bases at V and 4 bases at J, with 8 bases between the two ends. The CDR3: CASSSGRYEQYF. The DNA for the CDR3 is TGTGCCAGCAGTTCCGGTCGGTACGAGCAGTACTTC.

The V call is TRBV6-1, the J call TRBJ2-6, with 9 bases identical to TRBD1. V lost 6 bases and J lost 0; bases outside the gene matches: 6. Germline values: CDR1 MNHNS, CDR2 SASEGT. CDR3 size: 17 residues. The DNA of the CDR3 is TGTGCCAGCAGAACAGGGGGCCATCGCTCTGGGGCCAACGTCCTGACTTTC. The encoded protein is CASRTGGHRSGANVLTF.

In this sample, this clonotype turned up many times. J is TRBJ2-6 and V is TRBV5-8, with TRBD1 matching over 8 bases. The CDR3 consists of 15 residues. V dropped 5 bases and J dropped 4; count of bases not matched to a gene: 5. Germline V gene data show CDR1 as SGHTS and CDR2 as YDEGEE. The CDR3 sequence is CASRLTGVGANVLTF. CDR3 sequence (DNA): TGTGCCAGCAGGTTGACAGGGGTAGGGGCCAACGTCCTGACTTTC.

This clonotype came up a few times. V usage is TRBV29-1 and J usage is TRBJ2-7; maybe TRBD1 (6 bases). V was clipped by 5 bases and J by 3 bases, with 17 bases between them. Germline lookup yields CDR1 SQVTM and CDR2 ANQGSEA. The CDR3 sequence is 14 residues long. CDR3 protein: CSVKPSQGIYEQYF. In DNA, the CDR3 is TGCAGCGTTAAGCCGAGTCAGGGGATCTACGAGCAGTACTTC.

This clonotype was found a few times. The V gene is TRBV5-1, the J gene TRBJ2-2, with TRBD1 matching over 7 bases. This CDR3 has 15 amino acids. V lost 2 bases to trimming and J lost 5 bases; unmatched junction nucleotides: 6. Per germline, CDR1 SGHRS and CDR2 YFSETQ. DNA of the CDR3: TGCGCCAGCAGCTTACAGGGGTCGTTGACCGGGGAGCTGTTTTTT. Translation gives CASSLQGSLTGELFF.

The rearrangement joins TRBV6-2 or TRBV6-3 to TRBJ2-7; D unclear. Trimming stripped 3 bases from V and 3 bases from J, with 12 bases between. The germline CDR1 and CDR2 sequences are MNHEY and SVGEGT. The CDR3 runs 14 residues. The CDR3 spells CASSYTGGDYEQYF. The CDR3 DNA is TGTGCCAGCAGTTATACTGGTGGGGACTACGAGCAGTACTTC.

This clonotype was recorded many times. This chain uses TRBV7-2 with TRBJ2-4, with D uncertain. CDR3 length: 15 amino acids. Trimming stripped 0 bases from V and 0 bases from J, with 6 bases between. The germline gives CDR1 SGHTA, CDR2 FQGNSA. The CDR3 DNA reads TGTGCCAGCAGCTTAGCGGCACTAGCCAAAAACATTCAGTACTTC. Amino acid sequence: CASSLAALAKNIQYF.

This clonotype was detected only a few times. CDR3 loop: CASSSTGTITAFF. The CDR3 DNA follows: TGTGCCAGCAGTTCGACAGGGACCATCACAGCTTTCTTT. The chain couples TRBV27 to TRBJ1-1; the match to TRBD1 covers 7 bases. The junction had 9 bases not matched to a gene; V was cut back by 4 bases and J by 10 bases. CDR3 length equals 13 residues. The germline V gene encodes CDR1 MNHEY and CDR2 SMNVEV (reference sequence).

This clonotype has at least ten counts. The chain recombines TRBV29-1 with TRBJ1-2; 7 nucleotides line up with TRBD1. The V gene end was trimmed by 4 bases and the J gene end by 5 bases; junction bases not matched to a gene: 7. The germline CDR1 and CDR2 sequences are SQVTM and ANQGSEA. CDR3 length: 13 residues. The CDR3 spells CSVGRQGGYGYTF. CDR3 coding DNA: TGCAGCGTTGGTAGACAGGGCGGTTATGGCTACACCTTC.

This clonotype showed up just a few times. The chain links TRBV12-5 to TRBJ2-4, with D possibly TRBD1 on 5 matching bases. The CDR3 has 14 amino acids. Germline V lookup: CDR1 LGHNT, CDR2 FRNRAP. V was cut by 6 bases and J by 8 bases, with 17 bases left in between. The CDR3 DNA reads as TGTGCTAGTGGCCGCCAGGTAATAGGGGACATTCAGTACTTC. It yields the protein CASGRQVIGDIQYF.

This clonotype was seen ten or more times. The chain links TRBV5-8 to TRBJ2-5; D gene unclear. Germline CDR1 reads SGHTS; CDR2 reads YDEGEE. There are 14 residues in the CDR3. Trimming took off 3 bases at V and 5 bases at J, with 14 bases between the two ends. In DNA form, the CDR3 reads TGTGCCAGCAGCTCACAATGGGGTGGGGAGACCCAGTACTTC. Translation: CASSSQWGGETQYF.

This clonotype was counted at least ten times. The chain links TRBV11-1 to TRBJ2-7; D ambiguous. Germline-derived CDR1 and CDR2 are SGHAT and FQDESV (reference sequence). CDR3 length: 14 amino acids. The V gene lost 2 bases and the J gene lost 2 bases, with 10 bases spanning the gap. The CDR3 coding sequence is TGTGCCAGCAGCTTACTCCTAGGAACCTACGAGCAGTACTTC. It encodes CASSLLLGTYEQYF.

In its sample, this clonotype was seen many times. This chain connects TRBV5-1 to TRBJ1-1; 8 nucleotides agree with TRBD1. The V segment lost 2 bases and the J segment 6 bases; nucleotides outside the gene matches: 12. The CDR3 covers 16 residues. Germline V lookup: CDR1 SGHRS, CDR2 YFSETQ. CDR3 region: CASSFGTGRVFSEAFF. For the CDR3, the DNA is TGCGCCAGCAGCTTTGGGACAGGTAGGGTATTCTCTGAAGCTTTCTTT. Full variable domain (remainder filled in from reference TRBV5-1 and TRBJ1-1): KAGVTQTPRYLIKTRGQQVTLSCSPISGHRSVSWYQQTPGQGLQFLFEYFSETQRNKGNFPGRFSGRQFSNSRSEMNVSTLELGDSALYLCASSFGTGRVFSEAFFGQGTRLTVV.

Many counts were recorded for this clonotype. This rearrangement joins TRBV11-1 to TRBJ1-2; possibly TRBD1 for D (5 bases). The CDR3 consists of 15 residues. V was cut by 1 base and J by 0 bases, with 9 bases left in between. CDR1 SGHAT and CDR2 FQDESV come from the germline V gene (reference sequence). The CDR3 nucleotides read TGTGCCAGCAGCTTAGAGGGGACGGCTAACTATGGCTACACCTTC. Amino acids: CASSLEGTANYGYTF.

In this sample, this clonotype turned up many times. Mismatch with germline at one junction end may stem from a read error. This CDR3 is CVIARLTTNTGELVF. CDR3 nucleotides: TGTGTCATAGCGAGGCTGACCACGAACACCGGGGAGCTGGTTTTT. This chain joins TRBV7-9 and TRBJ2-2; a possible D gene is TRBD2 (5 bases). The CDR3 covers 15 residues. Germline CDR1 and CDR2: SEHNR and FQNEAQ (reference sequence).

The V call is TRBV6-4, the J call TRBJ2-5, with D hard to call. Trimming removed 5 bases from V and 2 bases from J, with 12 bases in between. The germline gives CDR1 MRHNA, CDR2 SNTAGT. The CDR3 totals 14 residues. In DNA, the CDR3 is TGTGCCAGCAGTACTCTAGGAGCGCAAGAGACCCAGTACTTC. It yields the protein CASSTLGAQETQYF.

This clonotype appeared many times. The CDR3 sequence is CATTSSRGLFSGNTIYF. CDR3 nucleotides: TGTGCCACCACATCCTCGCGGGGGCTATTCTCTGGAAACACCATATATTTT. V and J are TRBV6-5 and TRBJ1-3; the D gene is possibly TRBD1 (6 bases). V dropped 10 bases and J dropped 0 bases, with 22 bases sitting between them. The CDR3 length is 17 residues. CDR1 is MNHEY and CDR2 is SVGAGI in the germline V gene.

This clonotype was seen at least ten times. The rearrangement joins TRBV10-3 to TRBJ2-2; D might be TRBD2 (6 bases). Germline V CDR1 and CDR2: ENHRY, SYGVKD. Trimming took off 7 bases at V and 4 bases at J, with 13 bases between the two ends. The length of the CDR3 is 14 residues. CDR3 protein: CAIMDRGGTGELFF. CDR3 coding DNA: TGTGCCATCATGGATAGGGGAGGCACCGGGGAGCTGTTTTTT.

The sample holds many counts of this clonotype. The CDR3 DNA reads TGCAGTGCTAGGGGTAGCGGAGTGGGCTACGAGCAGTACTTC. It yields the protein CSARGSGVGYEQYF. The chain is built from TRBV20-1 and TRBJ2-7; D possibly corresponds to TRBD2 (6 bases). The germline gives CDR1 DFQATT, CDR2 SNEGSKA (reference sequence). V was clipped by 3 bases and J by 3 bases, with 15 bases between them. This CDR3 region has 14 residues.

This chain uses TRBV7-2 with TRBJ2-5; 8 nucleotides align to TRBD2. CDR1 is SGHTA, CDR2 FQGNSA, per germline. J was trimmed by 4 bases and V by 4 bases; bases with no gene match: 8. This CDR3 has 15 amino acids. This chain's CDR3 is CASSSPGGTSETQYF. The DNA of the CDR3 is TGTGCCAGCAGCTCCCCGGGAGGGACATCAGAGACCCAGTACTTC.

In this sample, this clonotype turned up many times. The rearrangement links TRBV2 to TRBJ2-2, with no clear D. Germline CDR1 reads SNHLY; CDR2 reads FYNNEI. This CDR3 is built from 13 residues. V gave up 7 bases and J gave up 5 bases, with 11 bases separating them. As DNA, the CDR3 is TGTGCCAGCACCGGGTACCAGACCGGGGAGCTGTTTTTT. Translated: CASTGYQTGELFF.

Many counts were recorded for this clonotype. The rearrangement uses TRBV7-3 and TRBJ1-1; no clear D gene. This CDR3 has 15 residues. The germline V gene encodes CDR1 SGHTA and CDR2 FQGTGA. V dropped 2 bases and J dropped 3 bases, with 13 bases sitting between them. This CDR3 is CASSLGRFGDTEAFF. The CDR3 DNA reads TGTGCCAGCAGCTTAGGACGGTTCGGGGACACTGAAGCTTTCTTT.